Here is one TCR beta chain with its context. The CDR3 sequence is 16 residues long. Germline lookup yields CDR1 LNHDA and CDR2 SQIVND (reference sequence). V was shortened by 1 base and J by 4 bases, with 14 bases between the two germline ends. The sample is drawn from a study of resident and recirculating memory T cells in vitiligo. About the study: Each patient gave two lesional and two nonlesional epidermal shave biopsies, plus PBMCs.

Assay: immunoSEQ multiplex PCR; the TCRdb copy retains only in-frame clones and omits some. The sample holds 75,000 to 85,000 clones; roughly nine tenths are singletons and the top ten take roughly 5%. No change in lesions over the prior 6 months defined stable disease. Patients had to be free of confetti depigmentation, indicating active vitiligo. Sample: blood. This rearrangement joins TRBV19 to TRBJ1-5, with D perhaps matching TRBD1 (6 bases). This TCR derives from a male donor with vitiligo. The CDR3 loop reads CASSIVAGERNQPQHF. Written as DNA, the CDR3 is TGTGCCAGTAGTATAGTTGCAGGGGAAAGAAATCAGCCCCAGCATTTT.